The 24 T cell receptor beta chains given below trace back to one sample, sequenced in a study of cytomegalovirus exposure and HLA in healthy donors (dated by TCRdb to the late 2010s). Library preparation was by the immunoSEQ multiplex PCR assay. The multiplex PCR relied on a mix of 60 forward primers for TCR Vbeta segments and 13 reverse primers for TCR Jbeta segments. In TCRdb, the immuneACCESS table is reduced to in-frame sequences with V and J assigned. These tables do not hold every clone; where another copy was compared, an unresolved V gene accounts for under half, and the others remain unexplained. The sample includes roughly 200,000 clones, with approximately 85% observed a single time. Clones ranked in the top ten supply about 2.3% of the sample. Sequencing was carried out using PBMCs. All receptors derive from a woman in her forties or fifties in good health and CMV-seronegative.

The CDR3 sequence is CASSQPGQLVYEQYF. Here the CDR3 DNA reads TGCGCCAGCAGCCAACCGGGACAGTTAGTTTACGAGCAGTACTTC. The chain recombines TRBV4-1 with TRBJ2-7; 7 bases match TRBD1. There are 15 residues in the CDR3. The trim removed 2 bases at V and 4 bases at J, leaving 8 bases unmatched. The germline gives CDR1 MGHRA, CDR2 YSYEKL.

The chain combines TRBV7-8 with TRBJ1-6, with 8 positions matching TRBD1. The CDR3 contains 16 residues. V lost 2 bases to trimming and J lost 7 bases; unmatched junction nucleotides: 7. The germline V gene encodes CDR1 SGHVS and CDR2 FQNEAQ. The CDR3 DNA follows: TGTGCCAGCAGCTTACAAAGCACAGGGGGAAATTCACCCCTCCACTTT. Translation: CASSLQSTGGNSPLHF.

The J gene is TRBJ2-2, the V gene TRBV21-1; the DNA was not compared with TRBD2, the D call given in the table. TRBV21-1 is given as a pseudogene. The CDR3 covers 21 residues. In nucleotides, the CDR3 is TGTGCCAGCGTTGAGGGGAACAGGCCCGGTGGTAGGGCGGGAGGGCCCGGGGAGCTGTTTTTT. Its translation is CASVEGNRPGGRAGGPGELFF.

This chain joins TRBV5-1 and TRBJ2-3; D possibly corresponds to TRBD1 (6 bases). The CDR3 length is 13 residues. The V end was cut by 3 bases, the J end by 9 bases, with 14 bases between. CDR1 and CDR2 from the germline V gene are SGHRS and YFSETQ. The CDR3 is CASSSDSQGTQYF. The CDR3 region has the DNA TGCGCCAGCAGCTCAGACAGCCAGGGGACGCAGTATTTT.

The chain carries TRBV11-2 and TRBJ2-7; 7 nucleotides agree with TRBD1. Germline CDR1 and CDR2: SGHAT and FQNNGV. V lost 2 bases and J lost 6; bases outside the gene matches: 7. The CDR3 covers 14 residues. The CDR3, as DNA: TGTGCCAGCAGCTTAATCCGGGACAGCCGCGAGCAGTACTTC. Protein product: CASSLIRDSREQYF.

The V and J genes are TRBV19 and TRBJ2-7, with TRBD2 matching over 7 bases. V lost 6 bases and J lost 7; bases outside the gene matches: 12. Germline values: CDR1 LNHDA, CDR2 SQIVND (reference sequence). The CDR3 loop spans 14 amino acids. The CDR3, as DNA: TGTGCCAGTAGCTTCCGATCGGGGGGTAGGGAGCAGTACTTC. Amino acid sequence: CASSFRSGGREQYF. Full variable domain (missing parts from reference TRBV19 and TRBJ2-7): DGGITQSPKYLFRKEGQNVTLSCEQNLNHDAMYWYRQDPGQGLRLIYYSQIVNDFQKGDIAEGYSVSREKKESFPLTVTSAQKNPTAFYLCASSFRSGGREQYFGPGTRLTVT.

The rearrangement joins TRBV29-1 to TRBJ1-2, with TRBD1 as a possible D gene (5 bases). Germline V gives CDR1 SQVTM, CDR2 ANQGSEA. Deletions cut 2 bases from V and 4 bases from J, with 17 bases between. The CDR3 length is 15 residues. CDR3 sequence: CSVELRDGQTYGYTF. As DNA, the CDR3 is TGCAGCGTTGAACTGAGAGACGGACAAACCTATGGCTACACCTTC.

The V and J genes are TRBV28 and TRBJ2-7; 11 bases are a match to TRBD2. Losses at the gene ends were 5 bases for V and 12 bases for J; bases not matched to a gene: 12. CDR1 and CDR2 (germline): MDHEN, SYDVKM. This CDR3 spans 14 amino acids. CDR3 in amino acids: CASSRRTSGSQGYF. The CDR3 DNA sequence: TGTGCCAGCAGTCGTAGGACTAGCGGGTCCCAGGGGTACTTC. Variable domain in full (rest from reference TRBV28 and TRBJ2-7): DVKVTQSSRYLVKRTGEKVFLECVQDMDHENMFWYRQDPGLGLRLIYFSYDVKMKEKGDIPEGYSVSREKKERFSLILESASTNQTSMYLCASSRRTSGSQGYFGPGTRLTVT.

The V and J genes are TRBV27 and TRBJ2-3; possibly TRBD2 for D (7 bases). The V gene lost 7 bases and the J gene lost 4 bases, with 33 bases spanning the gap. This CDR3 comprises 20 residues. Germline V gives CDR1 MNHEY, CDR2 SMNVEV (reference sequence). CDR3 DNA: TGTGCCAGCATCTCACTAGGGGGGGGGCGGCCGGGAGTCGTAGCAGATACGCAGTATTTT. Its protein is CASISLGGGRPGVVADTQYF.

The chain has TRBV11-3 and TRBJ1-2, with D possibly being TRBD1 (5 bases). In germline, CDR1 is SGHNT, CDR2 YENEEA. The ends were cut back, 1 base at V and 8 bases at J, with 17 bases in the middle. CDR3 size: 15 residues. The CDR3 nucleotides are TGTGCCAGCAGCTTAGTTCCAGGGTTGGCCTGGGGCTACACCTTC. Its protein product is CASSLVPGLAWGYTF.

This clone turned up a few times. The chain joins TRBV7-9 to TRBJ1-6; 9 bases map to TRBD1. The J segment lost 9 bases and the V segment lost 3 bases, leaving 3 bases of the junction unmatched. Per germline, CDR1 SEHNR and CDR2 FQNEAQ (reference sequence). CDR3 length: 14 amino acids. The CDR3 here is CASSLGQGISPLHF. CDR3 in DNA: TGTGCCAGCAGCTTGGGACAGGGAATTTCACCCCTCCACTTT. The entire variable domain, with the rest obtained from reference TRBV7-9 and TRBJ1-6, is as follows: DTGVSQNPRHKITKRGQNVTFRCDPISEHNRLYWYRQTLGQGPEFLTYFQNEAQLEKSRLLSDRFSAERPKGSFSTLEIQRTEQGDSAMYLCASSLGQGISPLHFGNGTRLTVT.

The rearrangement joins TRBV11-3 to TRBJ2-1; 8 bases match TRBD1. The CDR3 runs to 15 residues. The V segment lost 5 bases and the J segment 5 bases; nucleotides outside the gene matches: 8. Germline CDR1 reads SGHNT; CDR2 reads YENEEA. The CDR3, as DNA: TGTGCCAGCAGCAATATACAGGGGGGAAACAATGAGCAGTTCTTC. Translating gives CASSNIQGGNNEQFF.

The V and J genes are TRBV19 and TRBJ2-1, with a tentative D call TRBD2 (6 bases). Germline loops: CDR1 LNHDA, CDR2 SQIVND (reference sequence). The CDR3 sequence is 12 residues long. Trimming cost V 10 bases and J 1 base, with 8 bases left between them. As DNA, the CDR3 is TGTGCCACGCGGGGTTCCTACAATGAGCAGTTCTTC. Protein: CATRGSYNEQFF. Supplemented by reference TRBV19 and TRBJ2-1, the full variable domain reads DGGITQSPKYLFRKEGQNVTLSCEQNLNHDAMYWYRQDPGQGLRLIYYSQIVNDFQKGDIAEGYSVSREKKESFPLTVTSAQKNPTAFYLCATRGSYNEQFFGPGTRLTVL.

As DNA, the CDR3 is TGTGCCAGCAGTTACTCGGGACAGGGGATTTGGCAGTACTTC. Translation gives CASSYSGQGIWQYF. This sequence joins TRBV6-5 and TRBJ2-7; 10 nucleotides match TRBD1. Unmatched junction bases numbered 5, after V lost 0 bases and J lost 9 bases. The CDR3 consists of 14 residues. Germline loops: CDR1 MNHEY, CDR2 SVGAGI.

The CDR3 DNA reads as TGTGCCAGCTCGGGCGGGGAGGTCCGGAACACTGAAGCTTTCTTT. Translated: CASSGGEVRNTEAFF. The V and J genes are TRBV18 and TRBJ1-1, with D unresolved. V was pared by 6 bases and J by 1 base, with 15 bases between. Per germline, CDR1 KGHSH and CDR2 LQKENI. The CDR3 has 15 amino acids.

This clone was counted a single time. The chain has TRBV30 and TRBJ2-7; D is perhaps TRBD1 (5 bases). The germline V gene has CDR1 GTSNPN and CDR2 SVGIG (reference sequence). V lost 4 bases and J 3 bases, leaving 25 bases between the germline ends. The CDR3 is made up of 17 amino acids. CDR3 protein: CAWTDFVSREDHYEQYF. In nucleotides, the CDR3 is TGTGCCTGGACCGATTTCGTCAGCAGGGAAGATCACTACGAGCAGTACTTC.

To note about this clone: The germline gene is not matched at one end of the junction; a read error may be the cause. This rearrangement joins TRBV19 to TRBJ2-7, with 7 bases aligning to TRBD1. The germline V gene encodes CDR1 LNHDA and CDR2 SQIVND (reference sequence). The CDR3 length is 13 residues. CDR3 sequence (DNA): TGTGCCAGTTCAGGGGGAATATCCTCCGAGCAGTACTTC. Translation gives CASSGGISSEQYF.

This rearrangement joins TRBV7-3 to TRBJ2-3; 13 bases align to TRBD2. From germline, CDR1 is SGHTA and CDR2 FQGTGA. The CDR3 extends over 16 amino acids. With 5 bases clipped from V and 4 bases from J, the junction kept 6 bases outside the gene matches. The CDR3, as DNA: TGTGCCAGCAGCCCTGGACTAGCGGGAGCGTCAGATACGCAGTATTTT. It yields the protein CASSPGLAGASDTQYF.

V usage is TRBV19 and J usage is TRBJ2-7; D remains unclear. The V gene's germline CDR1 is LNHDA and CDR2 SQIVND (reference sequence). The V end lost 9 bases, the J end lost 3 bases, and 15 bases lay between the germline ends. CDR3 size: 13 residues. The chain's CDR3 is CASSPSSVYEQYF. CDR3 bases: TGTGCCAGCAGTCCTTCTTCCGTCTACGAGCAGTACTTC. The complete variable domain, with remaining parts taken from reference TRBV19 and TRBJ2-7, reads DGGITQSPKYLFRKEGQNVTLSCEQNLNHDAMYWYRQDPGQGLRLIYYSQIVNDFQKGDIAEGYSVSREKKESFPLTVTSAQKNPTAFYLCASSPSSVYEQYFGPGTRLTVT.

The J gene is TRBJ2-4, the V gene TRBV6-5; 7 positions agree with TRBD2. Trimming removed 8 bases from V and 9 bases from J; junction bases left unmatched: 4. Germline lookup yields CDR1 MNHEY and CDR2 SVGAGI. This CDR3 is built from 11 residues. The CDR3 spells CASQGGGIQYF. Written as DNA, the CDR3 is TGTGCCAGCCAAGGCGGGGGCATTCAGTACTTC.

The chain is built from TRBV10-3 and TRBJ2-1; unclear D gene. The V gene lost 10 bases and the J gene lost 4 bases, with 11 bases spanning the gap. In germline, CDR1 is ENHRY, CDR2 SYGVKD. CDR3 length: 12 amino acids. This chain's CDR3 is CATASEYNEQFF. The CDR3 bases are TGTGCCACCGCCAGCGAGTACAATGAGCAGTTCTTC.

The genes are TRBV7-9 and TRBJ2-2, with 14 bases aligning to TRBD2. The CDR3 is 19 residues long. In germline, CDR1 is SEHNR, CDR2 FQNEAQ (reference sequence). The V gene end was trimmed by 6 bases and the J gene end by 4 bases; junction bases not matched to a gene: 13. The CDR3 DNA reads TGTGCCAGCAGTTTGACCGTATACGGGACTAGCGGGGGCACCGGGGAGCTGTTTTTT. Encoded protein: CASSLTVYGTSGGTGELFF.

The chain joins TRBV5-1 to TRBJ1-2; D is perhaps TRBD1 (5 bases). The CDR3 extends over 14 amino acids. Per germline, CDR1 SGHRS and CDR2 YFSETQ. The V end was cut by 0 bases, the J end by 4 bases, with 10 bases between. CDR3 residues: CASSLEAGGYGYTF. CDR3 coding DNA: TGCGCCAGCAGCTTGGAAGCGGGGGGCTATGGCTACACCTTC. Together with reference TRBV5-1 and TRBJ1-2, the CDR3 gives the full variable domain: KAGVTQTPRYLIKTRGQQVTLSCSPISGHRSVSWYQQTPGQGLQFLFEYFSETQRNKGNFPGRFSGRQFSNSRSEMNVSTLELGDSALYLCASSLEAGGYGYTFGSGTRLTVV.

V is TRBV28 and J is TRBJ1-6, with 9 bases lining up with TRBD1. The CDR3 contains 15 residues. With V trimmed by 5 bases and J by 6 bases, 5 bases remained unmatched. Germline CDR1 is MDHEN and CDR2 is SYDVKM. In DNA form, the CDR3 reads TGTGCCAGCAGTGCCCGGGGACAGGGTAATTCACCCCTCCACTTT. It specifies CASSARGQGNSPLHF.